The rows below give T cell receptor beta chains drawn from one sample of a study of molecular identifiers for immune sequencing clone quantification. TCRdb independently ran MiXCR on the PCR reads; one entry per CDR3 protein. The table lists about 640,000 distinct CDR3 sequences, 20% of them singletons. The sequenced material came from naive CD8+ T cells from blood, with Jurkat cell RNA spiked in. Receptors originate from a human donor in good health. Some libraries in this study had Jurkat cell RNA spiked in. Both conserved end residues are part of each CDR3. A D gene is named only where the DNA matches it firmly. Some rows have no size entry. The others give once, few or many, or a class for an expanded clone.

v_call,d_call,j_call,clone_size,cdr3_aa,cdr3_nt
TRBV3-1,NA,TRBJ2-7,few,CASSQEPLGNSYEQYF,TGTGCCAGCAGCCAAGAACCATTGGGAAACTCCTACGAGCAGTACTTC
TRBV5-1,NA,TRBJ2-6,many,CASSLSHYLASGANVLTF,TGCGCCAGCAGCCTAAGCCATTACCTTGCCTCTGGGGCCAACGTCCTGACTTTC
TRBV24-1,TRBD1,TRBJ2-2,many,CATSDLQVRTGSTGELFF,TGTGCCACCAGTGATTTGCAAGTACGGACAGGGTCAACCGGGGAGCTGTTTTTT
TRBV20-1,TRBD2,TRBJ2-2,few,CSAGGRLNTGELFF,TGCAGTGCGGGGGGGAGATTGAACACCGGGGAGCTGTTTTTT
TRBV14,NA,TRBJ2-1,few,CASSPTTDSSYNEQFF,TGTGCCAGCAGCCCAACCACGGACAGCTCCTACAATGAGCAGTTCTTC
TRBV28,NA,TRBJ1-6,NA,CASSFYSSYNSPLHF,TGTGCCAGCAGTTTTTATAGCTCCTATAATTCACCCCTCCACTTT
TRBV9,TRBD2,TRBJ2-3,few,CASSVALGLADSTDTQYF,TGTGCCAGCAGCGTAGCTCTGGGACTAGCGGATAGCACAGATACGCAGTATTTT
TRBV7-9,TRBD2,TRBJ2-3,many,CASSRTSGLLTDTQYF,TGTGCCAGCAGCCGGACTAGCGGTCTTCTCACAGATACGCAGTATTTT
TRBV19,NA,TRBJ2-7,many,CASSIRRTYEQYF,TGTGCCAGTAGTATCCGAAGAACCTACGAGCAGTACTTC
TRBV9,NA,TRBJ2-7,few,CASSADGYKQYF,TGTGCCAGCAGCGCGGACGGGTACAAGCAGTACTTC
TRBV19,TRBD1,TRBJ2-6,many,CASSIRGQANVLTF,TGTGCCAGTAGTATCAGGGGGCAAGCCAACGTCCTGACTTTC
TRBV7-2,TRBD2,TRBJ2-7,many,CASSLRRTSAYEQYF,TGTGCCAGCAGCTTACGGAGGACTAGCGCGTACGAGCAGTACTTC
TRBV11-2,TRBD2,TRBJ2-7,many,CASSFLAGAGEQYF,TGTGCCAGCAGCTTCCTAGCGGGAGCAGGGGAGCAGTACTTC
TRBV7-9,NA,TRBJ1-4,NA,CASSLEIGGLDPTNEKLFF,TGTGCCAGCAGCTTAGAGATCGGGGGTCTAGATCCAACTAATGAAAAACTGTTTTTT
TRBV28,NA,TRBJ2-7,many,CASSRLRTYEQYF,TGTGCCAGCAGTCGCCTTAGGACCTACGAGCAGTACTTC
TRBV7-9,NA,TRBJ2-7,few,CASSLPRGVPFSYEQYF,TGTGCCAGCAGCTTACCCCGAGGGGTCCCCTTCTCCTACGAGCAGTACTTC
TRBV4-1,TRBD1,TRBJ1-1,many,CASSQETGTNTEAFF,TGCGCCAGCAGCCAGGAGACAGGGACGAACACTGAAGCTTTCTTT
TRBV7-9,TRBD1,TRBJ2-5,NA,CASSPPLGTGGNRGLDQETQYF,TGTGCCAGCAGCCCGCCCCTTGGGACAGGGGGTAATAGGGGCCTGGACCAAGAGACCCAGTACTTC
TRBV27,NA,TRBJ2-3,NA,CASGVLGTDTQYF,TGTGCCAGCGGCGTCCTTGGCACAGATACGCAGTATTTT
TRBV12-2,NA,TRBJ2-7,NA,CASRLGSGLLDEQYF,TGTGCAAGTCGCTTAGGGTCAGGCCTCCTAGACGAGCAGTACTTC
TRBV7-9,NA,TRBJ2-3,many,CASSLLAPDTQYF,TGTGCCAGCAGCTTACTCGCCCCAGATACGCAGTATTTT
TRBV20-1,TRBD2,TRBJ2-5,many,CSARVRGGRETQYF,TGCAGTGCTAGAGTGCGGGGCGGGAGAGAGACCCAGTACTTC
TRBV6-6,NA,TRBJ2-3,NA,CAGSYVSGSTDTQYF,TGTGCCGGCAGTTATGTTAGCGGAAGCACAGATACGCAGTATTTT
TRBV4-1,NA,TRBJ1-2,many,CASSQDGGSVNGYTF,TGCGCCAGCAGCCAAGATGGGGGTTCGGTTAATGGCTACACCTTC
TRBV5-4,TRBD1,TRBJ2-7,NA,CASSFQGTGGREQYF,TGTGCCAGCAGCTTCCAAGGGACAGGAGGAAGGGAGCAGTACTTC
TRBV20-1,TRBD1,TRBJ2-2,NA,CSAARTGFDTGELFF,TGCAGTGCGGCCCGGACAGGGTTCGACACCGGGGAGCTGTTTTTT
TRBV28,NA,TRBJ2-7,many,CASSPPTETYEQYF,TGTGCCAGCAGTCCGCCGACAGAAACCTACGAGCAGTACTTC
TRBV10-3,NA,TRBJ2-7,NA,CAISVTPGHFSYEQYF,TGTGCCATCAGTGTCACCCCGGGACACTTCTCCTACGAGCAGTACTTC
TRBV25-1,NA,TRBJ2-6,many,CASQDSSGANVLTF,TGTGCCAGCCAGGACTCCTCTGGGGCCAACGTCCTGACTTTC
TRBV7-2,TRBD1,TRBJ1-6,many,CASSVEHYRGDSLHF,TGTGCCAGCAGCGTAGAACATTACAGGGGGGATTCCCTCCACTTT
TRBV4-3,TRBD1,TRBJ1-1,many,CASSQERTGWTEAFF,TGCGCCAGCAGCCAAGAGAGGACAGGGTGGACTGAAGCTTTCTTT
TRBV28,TRBD1,TRBJ2-7,many,CASSLNRGWSYEQYF,TGTGCCAGCAGCCTTAACAGGGGATGGTCCTACGAGCAGTACTTC
TRBV5-5,NA,TRBJ2-7,few,CASSFKKGAGATYEQYF,TGTGCCAGCAGCTTTAAAAAAGGGGCAGGGGCTACCTACGAGCAGTACTTC
TRBV27,NA,TRBJ2-1,many,CASRRGLYNEQFF,TGTGCCAGCAGACGGGGACTCTACAATGAGCAGTTCTTC
TRBV25-1,TRBD2,TRBJ2-7,NA,CASSSGRAVDEQYF,TGTGCCAGTTCTAGCGGGAGGGCCGTCGACGAGCAGTACTTC
TRBV9,NA,TRBJ2-2,many,CASSVAAYAHPETPNTGELFF,TGTGCCAGCAGCGTAGCGGCCTACGCCCATCCTGAGACTCCGAACACCGGGGAGCTGTTTTTT
TRBV6-1,TRBD2,TRBJ2-3,NA,CAGGRTSGSTDTQYF,TGTGCCGGCGGGAGGACTAGCGGGAGCACAGATACGCAGTATTTT
TRBV12-3/TRBV12-4,NA,TRBJ1-6,few,CASSLTGVYSPLHF,TGTGCCAGCAGTTTAACGGGAGTGTATTCACCCCTCCACTTT
TRBV28,NA,TRBJ2-1,NA,CASSIGRNEQFF,TGTGCCAGCAGTATAGGGAGGAATGAGCAGTTCTTT
TRBV9,NA,TRBJ2-1,NA,CASTRYHSLNYNEQFF,TGTGCCAGCACCAGGTATCATAGTCTCAATTACAATGAGCAGTTCTTC
TRBV20-1,NA,TRBJ2-7,many,CSAAEGEQYF,TGCAGTGCTGCCGAAGGCGAGCAGTACTTC
TRBV4-3,TRBD1,TRBJ2-7,many,CASSQEGTGTYEQYF,TGCGCCAGCAGCCAAGAAGGGACAGGCACATACGAGCAGTACTTC
TRBV4-3,NA,TRBJ2-5,NA,CASSQDVRGETQYF,TGCGCCAGCAGCCAAGATGTACGGGGAGAGACCCAGTACTTC
TRBV20-1,TRBD2,TRBJ2-7,many,CSARDYKDSGRKQYF,TGCAGTGCTAGAGATTACAAGGATAGCGGGAGGAAACAGTACTTC
TRBV20-1,TRBD2,TRBJ2-7,many,CSARPGLAVSYEQYF,TGCAGTGCTAGACCGGGACTAGCGGTCTCCTACGAGCAGTACTTC
TRBV4-3,NA,TRBJ2-5,NA,CAGSQDLRGRETQYF,TGCGCCGGCAGCCAAGATCTAAGAGGAAGAGAGACCCAGTACTTC
TRBV7-6,NA,TRBJ2-7,few,CASSPGSGASTYEQYF,TGTGCCAGCAGCCCTGGTTCAGGGGCTTCCACCTACGAGCAGTACTTC